The clone carrying this T cell receptor beta chain showed up just a few times. This record comes from a study of blood T cell repertoires in COVID-19. Overall study context: The origin of the acute and convalescent COVID-19 samples was the United States, Italy and Spain.

Germline loops: CDR1 KGHSH, CDR2 LQKENI. Germline trimming cut 5 bases from V and 6 bases from J; bases unmatched to any gene: 6. This CDR3 has 13 residues. The study recruited people aged 18 to 89 years across more than 20 US areas. Grouping used clinical history reported by participants in a survey and questionnaire. Authors' data handling: Reference gene primer amplification gave nucleated cell count estimates. Assay used: immunoSEQ multiplex PCR; TCRdb lists only in-frame clones, some missing. D and trimming were read from the DNA, whereas the V and J calls and clone size are those reported in that table. This sample carries hundreds of thousands of clones, 85% to 90% of them seen once, and the ten largest clones take approximately 9.3%.

The receptor comes from a woman in her fifties or sixties who had recovered from COVID-19. Sequenced material: PBMCs or T cells enriched from blood (not recorded which). This sequence joins TRBV18 and TRBJ1-2; 7 nucleotides match TRBD1. The CDR3 DNA follows: TGTGCCAGCTCAAAGACAGGGTGGAATGGCTACACCTTC. This gives the protein CASSKTGWNGYTF.